The 13 T cell receptor beta chains given below trace back to one sample, sequenced in a study of response to subunit inactivated influenza vaccine. TCRdb re-derived calls from the RT-PCR reads in MiXCR, one entry per CDR3 protein. The table lists about 540,000 distinct CDR3 sequences, 12% to 15% of them singletons. Sample: PBMCs from blood, taken roughly 12 days after vaccination. The receptor source for this set is a middle-aged man who received an inactivated influenza vaccine.

This chain uses TRBV6-2 or TRBV6-3 with TRBJ2-7, with a weak D call TRBD2 (6 bases). The V end was cut by 6 bases, the J end by 7 bases, with 13 bases between. The germline CDR1 and CDR2 sequences are MNHEY and SVGEGT. CDR3 length equals 12 residues. The CDR3 reads CASSSAGPEQYF. The CDR3 DNA reads TGTGCCAGCAGCTCGGCGGGGCCGGAGCAGTACTTC.

The genes are TRBV4-2 and TRBJ1-4; D gene ambiguous. The CDR3 contains 16 residues. From germline, CDR1 is LGHNA and CDR2 YNFKEQ. V dropped 0 bases and J dropped 2 bases, with 10 bases sitting between them. The DNA for the CDR3 is TGTGCCAGCAGCCAAGAAGGCGTGCGGACTAATGAAAAACTGTTTTTT. Its protein product is CASSQEGVRTNEKLFF.

V is TRBV29-1 and J is TRBJ2-7; D gene uncertain. The CDR3 is made up of 15 amino acids. Trimming took off 0 bases at V and 0 bases at J, with 12 bases between the two ends. Per the germline V gene, CDR1 is SQVTM and CDR2 is ANQGSEA. This chain's CDR3 is CSVEELGKSSYEQYF. The CDR3 region has the DNA TGCAGCGTTGAAGAATTAGGGAAAAGCTCCTACGAGCAGTACTTC.

The chain is built from TRBV9 and TRBJ2-2; D gene ambiguous. Germline V gene data show CDR1 as SGDLS and CDR2 as YYNGEE. This CDR3 is built from 15 residues. The V end lost 0 bases, the J end lost 4 bases, and 10 bases lay between the germline ends. CDR3 in amino acids: CASSVEGALTGELFF. CDR3 sequence (DNA): TGTGCCAGCAGCGTAGAAGGAGCCCTCACCGGGGAGCTGTTTTTT.

This clonotype occurred once. This chain joins TRBV27 and TRBJ1-5; perhaps TRBD1 as D (6 bases). Germline lookup yields CDR1 MNHEY and CDR2 SMNVEV (reference sequence). V gave up 5 bases and J gave up 10 bases, with 27 bases separating them. This CDR3 has 17 residues. The CDR3 reads CASSNLLPQGPEQPQHF. The CDR3 coding sequence is TGTGCCAGCAGTAATCTACTGCCTCAGGGGCCGGAGCAACCCCAGCATTTT.

This chain links TRBV7-6 with TRBJ1-4; D is undetermined. This CDR3 is 15 amino acids long. CDR1 and CDR2 from the germline V gene are SGHVS and FNYEAQ. The V gene lost 2 bases and the J gene lost 8 bases, with 15 bases spanning the gap. DNA of the CDR3: TGTGCCAGCAGCTTACATGAGACTCTGGGGGAAAAACTGTTTTTT. Translated, it gives CASSLHETLGEKLFF.

This chain links TRBV4-3 with TRBJ2-3; 11 bases map to TRBD2. Germline CDR1 LGHNA, CDR2 YSLEER. Losses at the gene ends were 0 bases for V and 1 base for J; bases not matched to a gene: 9. The CDR3 length is 19 residues. This CDR3 reads CASSQDSILAGGGTDTQYF. The CDR3 nucleotides read TGCGCCAGCAGCCAAGATTCTATTCTAGCGGGGGGTGGCACAGATACGCAGTATTTT.

This clonotype showed up just a few times. The rearrangement links TRBV20-1 to TRBJ2-1; possible D gene TRBD1, 7 bases. CDR1 and CDR2 from the germline V gene are DFQATT and SNEGSKA (reference sequence). V gave up 8 bases and J gave up 8 bases, with 16 bases separating them. CDR3 length: 12 residues. CDR3: CSPGAGGDEQFF. The DNA of the CDR3 is TGCAGTCCGGGGGCAGGGGGTGATGAGCAGTTCTTC.

The CDR3 bases are TGTGCCAGCAGCGAGGGACTAGCGGGAGGGCGAGTTCAGTACTTC. The encoded protein is CASSEGLAGGRVQYF. V gene TRBV5-6 combines with J gene TRBJ2-4; 16 bases match TRBD2. The CDR3 has 15 residues. The V segment lost 4 bases and the J segment 11 bases; nucleotides outside the gene matches: 6. CDR1 and CDR2 from the germline V gene are SGHDT and YYEEEE. Full variable domain (remainder filled in from reference TRBV5-6 and TRBJ2-4): DAGVTQSPTHLIKTRGQQVTLRCSPKSGHDTVSWYQQALGQGPQFIFQYYEEEERQRGNFPDRFSGHQFPNYSSELNVNALLLGDSALYLCASSEGLAGGRVQYFGAGTRLSVL.

The rearrangement uses TRBV20-1 and TRBJ1-6; 7 positions match TRBD1. The length of the CDR3 is 14 residues. Trimming took 0 bases from V and 9 from J; bases not matched to a gene: 5. The germline V gene has CDR1 DFQATT and CDR2 SNEGSKA (reference sequence). The CDR3 bases are TGCAGTGCTAGAGAGACAGGGTTGTTTTCACCCCTCCACTTT. Protein product: CSARETGLFSPLHF.

The rearrangement uses TRBV6-2 or TRBV6-3 and TRBJ2-7; 8 nucleotides align to TRBD2. The trim removed 6 bases at V and 7 bases at J, leaving 8 bases unmatched. The CDR3 is 13 amino acids. Germline values: CDR1 MNHEY, CDR2 SVGEGT. The DNA of the CDR3 is TGTGCCAGCAGCCCTTTTATAGCGGGGGAGCAGTACTTC. It codes for CASSPFIAGEQYF.

The V call is TRBV11-3, the J call TRBJ2-1; perhaps TRBD2 as D (6 bases). CDR1 is SGHNT, CDR2 YENEEA, per germline. This CDR3 contains 16 residues. The ends were cut back, 0 bases at V and 4 bases at J, with 13 bases in the middle. The DNA of the CDR3 is TGTGCCAGCAGCTTAGAATTGGGTAGCGGTTACAATGAGCAGTTCTTC. Protein: CASSLELGSGYNEQFF.

This clonotype was counted between two and nine times. The chain combines TRBV24-1 with TRBJ2-2; D tentatively fits TRBD1 or TRBD2 (6 bases each). The V gene's germline CDR1 is KGHDR and CDR2 SFDVKD. Trimming pared 7 bases from V and 5 bases from J, leaving 22 bases between. The CDR3 sequence is 17 residues long. CDR3 loop: CATSHPDGGGRTGELFF. Here the CDR3 DNA reads TGTGCCACCAGCCACCCCGACGGGGGCGGACGTACCGGGGAGCTGTTTTTT.